These T cell receptor beta chains were read from a single sample in a study of cytomegalovirus exposure and HLA in healthy donors. Method: immunoSEQ multiplex PCR; TCRdb's copy keeps in-frame clones and lacks some. The table lists around 130,000 clones, 80% to 85% of them singletons. Source material: PBMCs. The receptor source for this set is a woman between 40 and 55 years old in good health and CMV-seronegative. The CDR3 runs from the conserved cysteine through the conserved F or W. The D gene is left open where the match is weak. Only part of the rows carry a size: once, few, many, or a class if the clone is expanded.

>TRBV11-3|TRBJ2-1|.|.
CASSSRGLARLDDEQFF
TGTGCCAGCAGCTCTAGGGGGTTGGCGCGTCTGGATGATGAGCAGTTCTTC
>TRBV5-1|TRBJ1-1|.|.
CASSWGGRLDTEAFF
TGCGCCAGCAGCTGGGGGGGGCGCTTGGACACTGAAGCTTTCTTT
>TRBV4-1|TRBJ1-3|.|.
CASSQHAGTPGTGNTIYF
TGCGCCAGCAGCCAACACGCCGGGACACCAGGGACTGGAAACACCATATATTTT
>TRBV11-2|TRBJ1-5|.|.
CASSLGSEFQPQHF
TGTGCCAGCAGCTTGGGCAGTGAATTCCAGCCCCAGCATTTT
>TRBV4-3|TRBJ2-2|few|.
CASSQDTDGELFF
TGCGCCAGCAGCCAAGATACTGACGGGGAGCTGTTTTTT
>TRBV6-1|TRBJ1-2|.|.
CASSEAENGYTF
TGTGCCAGCAGTGAAGCGGAGAATGGCTACACCTTC
>TRBV7-9|TRBJ1-2|once|TRBD1
CASRSGTGYGYTF
TGTGCCAGCAGATCCGGGACAGGCTATGGCTACACCTTC
>TRBV13|TRBJ1-2|once|TRBD1
CASSLDRGYGYTF
TGTGCCAGCAGCTTGGACAGGGGCTATGGCTACACCTTC
>TRBV6-5|TRBJ1-2|.|.
CASSYEFGGGYTF
TGTGCCAGCAGTTACGAATTTGGCGGTGGCTACACCTTC
>TRBV27|TRBJ2-7|once|TRBD1
CASSGRDRTYEQYF
TGTGCCAGCAGTGGTCGGGACAGAACCTACGAGCAGTACTTC
>TRBV6-4|TRBJ2-1|.|.
CASSAGQMGEQFF
TGTGCCAGCAGCGCGGGACAGATGGGTGAGCAGTTCTTC
>TRBV30|TRBJ1-1|.|.
CAWSANLNTEAFF
TGTGCCTGGAGTGCTAACCTGAACACTGAAGCTTTCTTT
>TRBV4-1|TRBJ2-1|.|TRBD2
CASSQVRTSGGASYNEQFF
TGCGCCAGCAGCCAAGTAAGGACTAGCGGGGGGGCCTCCTACAATGAGCAGTTCTTC
>TRBV2|TRBJ1-5|.|.
CASKAAGGREGNQPQHF
TGTGCCAGCAAGGCCGCGGGGGGGAGGGAAGGCAATCAGCCCCAGCATTTT
>TRBV9|TRBJ2-7|.|.
CASSPRTTGSEQYF
TGTGCCAGCAGCCCGCGGACAACAGGGTCCGAGCAGTACTTC
>TRBV28|TRBJ2-3|.|.
CASRTSPLASSTDTQYF
TGTGCCAGCAGGACATCCCCCCTAGCGTCTAGCACAGATACGCAGTATTTT